The 15 T cell receptor beta chains below were found in one sample sequenced in a study of technical replicates of blood from a few donors. Sequencing was performed with immunoSEQ multiplex PCR; in TCRdb, only in-frame clones are kept and a portion is missing. The data contain tens of thousands of clones, roughly 93% of them singletons. The material sequenced was T cells isolated from PBMCs. The receptors here all came from a human donor in good health.

This sequence joins TRBV27 and TRBJ2-1, with 7 bases aligning to TRBD1. The CDR3 loop spans 15 amino acids. The V segment lost 6 bases and the J segment 7 bases; nucleotides outside the gene matches: 12. Germline V gene lookup returns CDR1 MNHEY and CDR2 SMNVEV (reference sequence). This CDR3 reads CASRQHRGSLNEQFF. As DNA, the CDR3 is TGTGCCAGCAGGCAGCACAGGGGAAGTCTAAATGAGCAGTTCTTC.

The CDR3 sequence: CASSVGVASDYEQYF. In DNA, the CDR3 is TGTGCCAGCAGCGTAGGGGTAGCAAGCGACTACGAGCAGTACTTC. V and J are TRBV9 and TRBJ2-7; D not resolved. The CDR3 runs 15 residues. Per the germline V gene, CDR1 is SGDLS and CDR2 is YYNGEE. Trimming removed 0 bases at V and 3 bases at J, with 13 bases between.

This clone was seen once. The chain employs TRBV6-6 and TRBJ1-5; perhaps TRBD1 as D (6 bases). CDR1 is MNHNY, CDR2 SVGAGI, per germline (reference sequence). The CDR3 loop spans 14 amino acids. Trimming stripped 2 bases from V and 5 bases from J, with 10 bases between. The CDR3 DNA follows: TGTGCCAGCAGTTACGCAGGGGTTTATCAGCCCCAGCATTTT. It codes for CASSYAGVYQPQHF.

The V call is TRBV29-1, the J call TRBJ1-2, with TRBD1 matching 7 bases. Germline assignment: CDR1 SQVTM and CDR2 ANQGSEA. V trimming: 6 bases; J trimming: 6 bases; junction bases outside the gene matches: 19. This CDR3 is built from 16 residues. CDR3 sequence reads: CSVQRPTRQGEDGYTF. The CDR3 nucleotides read TGCAGCGTCCAACGACCGACACGACAGGGAGAAGATGGCTACACCTTC.

V is TRBV30 and J is TRBJ1-5; D is possibly TRBD1 (5 bases). V was pared by 3 bases and J by 7 bases, with 25 bases between. The CDR3 extends over 17 amino acids. Looked up from germline, CDR1 is GTSNPN and CDR2 is SVGIG (reference sequence). CDR3 sequence (DNA): TGTGCCTGGAGCATTCGTTTGGGAAGGGGAAGGGGACAGCCCCAGCATTTT. Amino acids: CAWSIRLGRGRGQPQHF.

This clone was observed a few times. This rearrangement joins TRBV4-1 to TRBJ1-1, with D unclear. CDR1 and CDR2 from the germline V gene are MGHRA and YSYEKL. V was shortened by 0 bases and J by 8 bases, with 13 bases between the two germline ends. The length of the CDR3 is 14 residues. CDR3 DNA sequence: TGCGCCAGCAGCCAAGAGGCCACACAGTCCGAAGCTTTCTTT. Protein sequence: CASSQEATQSEAFF.

The chain recombines TRBV7-6 with TRBJ1-1; tentatively, D is TRBD1 (6 bases). This CDR3 is built from 16 residues. In germline, CDR1 is SGHVS, CDR2 FNYEAQ. V lost 5 bases to trimming and J lost 4 bases, with 20 bases between them. CDR3 amino acids: CASSDTGTRAITEAFF. CDR3 in DNA: TGTGCCAGCAGCGATACCGGGACACGGGCAATCACTGAAGCTTTCTTT.

The V call is TRBV7-8, the J call TRBJ2-7; a weak D match, TRBD2 (6 bases). Deletions cut 1 base from V and 5 bases from J, with 15 bases between. The CDR3 is 15 residues long. Germline CDR1 SGHVS, CDR2 FQNEAQ. The CDR3 loop is CASSLELRGRHEQYF. DNA for the CDR3: TGTGCCAGCAGCTTAGAGTTGCGGGGCCGCCACGAGCAGTACTTC. The full variable domain, with the rest looked up from reference TRBV7-8 and TRBJ2-7, is GAGVSQSPRYKVAKRGQDVALRCDPISGHVSLFWYQQALGQGPEFLTYFQNEAQLDKSGLPSDRFFAERPEGSVSTLKIQRTQQEDSAVYLCASSLELRGRHEQYFGPGTRLTVT.

This clone has more than one count but fewer than ten. The chain recombines TRBV7-9 with TRBJ1-2; TRBD1 might be the D (5 bases). This CDR3 spans 13 amino acids. Germline assignment: CDR1 SEHNR and CDR2 FQNEAQ (reference sequence). Trimming removed 1 base from V and 8 bases from J, with 11 bases in between. This CDR3 is CASSLDRQGGYTF. The CDR3 region has the DNA TGTGCCAGCAGCTTAGATCGCCAGGGAGGCTACACCTTC.

The V and J genes are TRBV27 and TRBJ2-7, with D possibly TRBD1 on 5 matching bases. This CDR3 is built from 14 residues. Trimming pared 6 bases from V and 3 bases from J, leaving 15 bases between. The germline V gene encodes CDR1 MNHEY and CDR2 SMNVEV (reference sequence). The CDR3 spells CASSPTASGYEQYF. CDR3 nucleotide sequence: TGTGCCAGCAGCCCGACAGCGTCGGGCTACGAGCAGTACTTC.

The chain joins TRBV19 to TRBJ1-5; D is unclear. The V and J ends lost 2 bases and 7 bases respectively, with 12 bases between them. The CDR3 is 14 residues long. Germline CDR1 and CDR2: LNHDA and SQIVND (reference sequence). This chain's CDR3 is CASSIYGSEQPQHF. Here the CDR3 DNA reads TGTGCCAGTAGTATATACGGGTCGGAGCAGCCCCAGCATTTT.

The chain carries TRBV7-2 and TRBJ1-5; possible D gene TRBD1, 5 bases. Germline values: CDR1 SGHTA, CDR2 FQGNSA. V was cut by 6 bases and J by 3 bases, with 12 bases left in between. The length of the CDR3 is 14 residues. CDR3 in DNA: TGTGCCAGCAGACTCCGGGGGAACAATCAGCCCCAGCATTTT. This sequence encodes CASRLRGNNQPQHF.

V usage is TRBV30 and J usage is TRBJ2-1; TRBD2 is a possible D gene (6 bases). From germline, CDR1 is GTSNPN and CDR2 SVGIG (reference sequence). The CDR3 totals 11 residues. Trimming removed 0 bases at V and 9 bases at J, with 6 bases between. CDR3 sequence (DNA): TGTGCCTGGAGTGTGGGGGGTGAGCAGTTCTTC. It is translated as CAWSVGGEQFF. The full variable domain, its missing parts supplied by reference TRBV30 and TRBJ2-1, is SQTIHQWPATLVQPVGSPLSLECTVEGTSNPNLYWYRQAAGRGLQLLFYSVGIGQISSEVPQNLSASRPQDRQFILSSKKLLLSDSGFYLCAWSVGGEQFFGPGTRLTVL.

V usage is TRBV5-4 and J usage is TRBJ2-7; the match to TRBD1 covers 9 bases. The length of the CDR3 is 14 residues. CDR1 and CDR2 from the germline V gene are SGHNT and YYREEE (reference sequence). V shed 3 bases and J 1 base; nucleotides not matched to a gene: 2. The DNA of the CDR3 is TGTGCCAGCAGCTCGGGACAGGGATCCTACGAGCAGTACTTC. Protein: CASSSGQGSYEQYF.

V gene TRBV6-5 combines with J gene TRBJ1-5, with no clear D. The germline CDR1 and CDR2 sequences are MNHEY and SVGAGI. With 11 bases removed from V and 5 bases from J, the gap between germline ends came to 19 bases. The CDR3 spans 14 residues. The CDR3 DNA reads as TGTGCCGCCGGTTCCATCGGGTTGCATCAGCCCCAGCATTTT. This gives the protein CAAGSIGLHQPQHF.